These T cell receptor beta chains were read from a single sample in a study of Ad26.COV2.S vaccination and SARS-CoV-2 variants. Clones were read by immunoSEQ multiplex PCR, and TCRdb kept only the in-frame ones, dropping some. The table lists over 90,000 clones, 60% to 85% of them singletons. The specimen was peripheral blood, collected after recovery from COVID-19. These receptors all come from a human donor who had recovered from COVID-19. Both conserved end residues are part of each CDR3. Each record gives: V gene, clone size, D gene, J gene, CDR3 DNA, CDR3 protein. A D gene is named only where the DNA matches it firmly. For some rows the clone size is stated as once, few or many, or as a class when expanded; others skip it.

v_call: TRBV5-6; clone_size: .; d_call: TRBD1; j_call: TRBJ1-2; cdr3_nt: TGTGCCAGCAGCTTGGTAGACAGGGTTAAGGGGGGCTACACCTTC; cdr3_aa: CASSLVDRVKGGYTF
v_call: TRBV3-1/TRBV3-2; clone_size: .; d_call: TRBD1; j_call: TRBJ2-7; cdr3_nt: TGTGCCAGCAGCCGGACAGGGGGCTCCGAGCAGTACTTC; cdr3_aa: CASSRTGGSEQYF
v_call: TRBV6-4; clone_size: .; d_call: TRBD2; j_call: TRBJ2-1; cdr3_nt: TGTGCCAGCAGTCCCAGGGAGGGGACCTACAATGAGCAGTTCTTC; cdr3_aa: CASSPREGTYNEQFF
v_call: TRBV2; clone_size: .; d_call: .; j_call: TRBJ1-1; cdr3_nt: TGTGCCAGCAGGTGGGGGGGGAACACTGAAGCTTTCTTT; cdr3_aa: CASRWGGNTEAFF
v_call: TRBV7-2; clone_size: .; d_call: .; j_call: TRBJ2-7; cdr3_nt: TGTGCCAGCAGCCAAGCGGCGGGACAGCTCTACGAGCAGTACTTC; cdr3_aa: CASSQAAGQLYEQYF
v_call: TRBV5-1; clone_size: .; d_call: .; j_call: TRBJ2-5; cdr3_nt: TGCGCCAGCAGCTCCGAGGGACTCGGTGAGACCCAGTACTTC; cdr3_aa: CASSSEGLGETQYF
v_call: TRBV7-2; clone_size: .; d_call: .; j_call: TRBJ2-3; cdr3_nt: TGTGCCAGCAGCTTAGGACCCTTAAGTGGGGGCTTAGATACGCAGTATTTT; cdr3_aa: CASSLGPLSGGLDTQYF
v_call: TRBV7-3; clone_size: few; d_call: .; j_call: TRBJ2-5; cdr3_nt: TGTGCCAGCAGCTCGTGGGGCGGGCGGGGAGAGACCCAGTACTTC; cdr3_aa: CASSSWGGRGETQYF
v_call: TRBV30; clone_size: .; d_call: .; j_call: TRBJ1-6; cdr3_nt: TGTGCCTGGAGTGCCGGGCAGGTGGATTCACCCCTCCACTTT; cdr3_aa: CAWSAGQVDSPLHF
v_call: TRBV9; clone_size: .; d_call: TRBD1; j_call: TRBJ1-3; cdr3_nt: TGTGCCAGCAGCAAGGGACAGGGAGGGCTAGTATTT; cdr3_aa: CASSKGQGGLVF
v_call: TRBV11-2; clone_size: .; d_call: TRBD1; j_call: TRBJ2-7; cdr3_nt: TGTGCCAGCAGCTTTGACAGGGGAGAGTGGGTCATCTACGAGCAGTACTTC; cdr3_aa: CASSFDRGEWVIYEQYF
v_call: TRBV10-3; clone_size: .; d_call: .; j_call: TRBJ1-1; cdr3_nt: TGTGCCATCAGTGAAGGTAATCCGGCCAGGAACACTGAAGCTTTCTTT; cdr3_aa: CAISEGNPARNTEAFF
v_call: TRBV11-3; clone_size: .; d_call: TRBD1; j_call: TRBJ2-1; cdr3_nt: TGTGCCAGCAGCCCCTCAACAGGGGGCGGTGAGCAGTTCTTC; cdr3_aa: CASSPSTGGGEQFF
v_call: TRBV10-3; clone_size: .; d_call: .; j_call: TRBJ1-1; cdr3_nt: TGTGCCATCAGTGAATTTGCCAGGGGCACTGAAGCTTTCTTT; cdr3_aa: CAISEFARGTEAFF
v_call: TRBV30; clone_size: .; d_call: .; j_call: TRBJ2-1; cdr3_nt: TGTGCCTGGAGGAGGCCGGGTGCGGTCAATGAGCAGTTCTTC; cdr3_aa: CAWRRPGAVNEQFF
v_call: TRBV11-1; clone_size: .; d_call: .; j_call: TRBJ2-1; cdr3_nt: TGTGCCAGCAGCTTAGAGGGCAATGAGCAGTTCTTC; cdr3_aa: CASSLEGNEQFF
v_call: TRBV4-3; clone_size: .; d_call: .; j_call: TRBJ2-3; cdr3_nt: TGCGCCAGCAGCCCCGGACAGAGCACAGATACGCAGTATTTT; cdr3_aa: CASSPGQSTDTQYF
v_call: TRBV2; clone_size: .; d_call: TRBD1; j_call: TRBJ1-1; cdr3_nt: TGTGCCAGCACAGTCCAGGGGGCCATCACTGAAGCTTTCTTT; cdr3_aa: CASTVQGAITEAFF
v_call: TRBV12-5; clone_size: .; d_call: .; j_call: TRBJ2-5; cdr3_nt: TGTGCTAGTGGTTTAGGGGTGGGAGAGACCCAGTACTTC; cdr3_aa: CASGLGVGETQYF
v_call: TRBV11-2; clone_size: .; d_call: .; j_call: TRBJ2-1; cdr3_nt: TGTGCCAGCAGGCGGCCAGGGTTGAACCTATACAATGAGCAGTTCTTC; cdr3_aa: CASRRPGLNLYNEQFF
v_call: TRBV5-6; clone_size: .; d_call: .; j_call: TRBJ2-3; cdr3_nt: TGTGCCAGCAGCTCCCCACGAAGCACAGATACGCAGTATTTT; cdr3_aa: CASSSPRSTDTQYF
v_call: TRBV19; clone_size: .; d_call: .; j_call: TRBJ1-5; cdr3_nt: TGTGCCAGTAGTATGAGCGGCTTCAATCAGCCCCAGCATTTT; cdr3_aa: CASSMSGFNQPQHF
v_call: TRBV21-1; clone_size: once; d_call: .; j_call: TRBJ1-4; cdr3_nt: TGTGCCAGCAGCAAATTTCGCGTTTGGGCTATGTTTAAGGGTGCAACTAATGAAAAACTGTTTTTT; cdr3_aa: CASSKFRVWAMFKGATNEKLFF
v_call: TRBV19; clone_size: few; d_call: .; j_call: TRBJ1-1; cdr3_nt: TGTGCCAGTAGTATCACGGGGAGGACTGAAGCTTTCTTT; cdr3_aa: CASSITGRTEAFF
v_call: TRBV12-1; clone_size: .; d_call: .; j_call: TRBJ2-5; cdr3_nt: TGTGCCAGCAGCTACAGGGACAGGGAACAAGAGACCCAGTACTTC; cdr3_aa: CASSYRDREQETQYF
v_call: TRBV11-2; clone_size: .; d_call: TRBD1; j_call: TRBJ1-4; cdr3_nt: TGTGCCAGCAGCTTCCGGACAGGGAGGCCTACAACTAATGAAAAACTGTTTTTT; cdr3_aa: CASSFRTGRPTTNEKLFF
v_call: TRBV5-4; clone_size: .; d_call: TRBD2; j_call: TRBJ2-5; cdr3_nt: TGTGCCAGCAGCGGTGGACTAGCGGGGGAGGAGACCCAGTACTTC; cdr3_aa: CASSGGLAGEETQYF
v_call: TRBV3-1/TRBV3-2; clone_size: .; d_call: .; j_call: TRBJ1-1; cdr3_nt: TGTGCCAGCAGCCTAAGTGGGGCCGAAGCTTTCTTT; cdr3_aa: CASSLSGAEAFF
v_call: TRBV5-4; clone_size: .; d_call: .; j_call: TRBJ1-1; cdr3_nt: TGTGCCAGCAGCTCATTAGGAGGGGGCACTGAAGCTTTCTTT; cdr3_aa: CASSSLGGGTEAFF